These 4 T cell receptor beta chains were sequenced from one sample in a study of cytomegalovirus exposure and HLA in healthy donors. Primers included in the PCR were 60 Vbeta and 13 Jbeta primers. Produced via immunoSEQ multiplex PCR; TCRdb's table is partial and in-frame only. The sample table includes approximately 150,000 clones. Sequencing was performed on PBMCs. These receptors were taken from a young woman in good health and CMV-seronegative.

The chain combines TRBV10-1 with TRBJ2-3; 8 positions match TRBD2. The CDR3 covers 15 residues. V lost 3 bases and J lost 1; bases outside the gene matches: 3. The V gene's germline CDR1 is WNHNN and CDR2 SYGVQD (reference sequence). CDR3 loop: CASSDPTSGTDTQYF. The CDR3 DNA follows: TGCGCCAGCAGTGACCCGACTAGCGGCACAGATACGCAGTATTTT.

J is TRBJ2-5 and V is TRBV9; possibly TRBD1 for D (6 bases). This CDR3 contains 17 residues. Between the trimmed V and J ends, which lost 0 bases and 2 bases, there was a span of 17 bases. The germline V gene has CDR1 SGDLS and CDR2 YYNGEE. The CDR3 coding sequence is TGTGCCAGCAGCGTAGGTCTCGTAGCGAGGGGGCAAGAGACCCAGTACTTC. Its translation is CASSVGLVARGQETQYF.

The chain has TRBV7-6 and TRBJ2-1; the D gene is possibly TRBD1 (5 bases). This CDR3 region has 17 residues. CDR1 and CDR2 (germline): SGHVS, FNYEAQ. Deletions cut 1 base from V and 1 base from J, with 14 bases between. In nucleotides, the CDR3 is TGTGCCAGCAGCTTAGAGACCCTCAGGGCATCCTACAATGAGCAGTTCTTC. Encoded protein: CASSLETLRASYNEQFF.

This rearrangement joins TRBV27 to TRBJ2-1; 7 bases are a match to TRBD1. The CDR3 is 18 residues long. V lost 4 bases to trimming and J lost 6 bases; unmatched junction nucleotides: 18. The germline CDR1 and CDR2 sequences are MNHEY and SMNVEV (reference sequence). CDR3 DNA: TGTGCCAGCAGTTCCCCGGGTAGGGACAGCGCAGAACCCAATGAGCAGTTCTTC. It encodes CASSSPGRDSAEPNEQFF.